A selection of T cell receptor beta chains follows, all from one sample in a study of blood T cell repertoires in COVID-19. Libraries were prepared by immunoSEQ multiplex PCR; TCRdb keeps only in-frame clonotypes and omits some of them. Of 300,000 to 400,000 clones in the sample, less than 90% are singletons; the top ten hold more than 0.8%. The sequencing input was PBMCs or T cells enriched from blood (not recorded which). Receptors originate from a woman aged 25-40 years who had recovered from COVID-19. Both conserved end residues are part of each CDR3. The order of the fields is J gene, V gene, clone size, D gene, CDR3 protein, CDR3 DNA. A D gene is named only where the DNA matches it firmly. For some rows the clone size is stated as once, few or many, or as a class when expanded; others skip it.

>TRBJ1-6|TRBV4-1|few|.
CASSPLGWGEGNSPLHF
TGCGCCAGCAGCCCGCTGGGATGGGGCGAAGGTAATTCACCCCTCCACTTT
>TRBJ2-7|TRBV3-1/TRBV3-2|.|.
CASSQDGPYEQYF
TGTGCCAGCAGCCAAGATGGGCCCTACGAGCAGTACTTC
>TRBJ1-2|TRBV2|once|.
CASSEVGNYGYTF
TGTGCCAGCAGTGAAGTCGGGAACTATGGCTACACCTTC
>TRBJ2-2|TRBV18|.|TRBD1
CASSVGTVNTGELFF
TGTGCCAGCTCTGTGGGGACAGTCAACACCGGGGAGCTGTTTTTT
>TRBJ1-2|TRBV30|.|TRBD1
CAWSGDRDVGGYTF
TGTGCCTGGAGTGGGGACAGGGACGTAGGCGGCTACACCTTC
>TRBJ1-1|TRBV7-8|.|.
CASSLGQYTEAFF
TGTGCCAGCAGCTTGGGACAATACACTGAAGCTTTCTTT
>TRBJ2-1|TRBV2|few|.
CASSRQAYNEQFF
TGTGCCAGCAGTCGGCAGGCCTACAATGAGCAGTTCTTC
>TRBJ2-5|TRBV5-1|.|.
CASSLGTEGTQYF
TGCGCCAGCAGCTTGGGTACCGAGGGGACCCAGTACTTC
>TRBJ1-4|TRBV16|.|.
CASSRSGGQSEKLFF
TGTGCCAGCAGCCGCTCTGGAGGGCAGAGTGAAAAACTGTTTTTT
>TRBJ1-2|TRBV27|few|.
CASSLNPRDGYTF
TGTGCCAGCAGTTTAAACCCCCGGGATGGCTACACCTTC
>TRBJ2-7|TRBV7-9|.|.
CASSWGVPYEQYF
TGTGCCAGCAGTTGGGGAGTCCCCTACGAGCAGTACTTC
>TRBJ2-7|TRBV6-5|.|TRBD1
CASRMGQPPSYEQYF
TGTGCCAGCAGGATGGGACAGCCACCTTCCTACGAGCAGTACTTC
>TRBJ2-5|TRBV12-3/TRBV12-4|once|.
CASSFRAEETQYF
TGTGCCAGCAGTTTCCGAGCGGAAGAGACCCAGTACTTC
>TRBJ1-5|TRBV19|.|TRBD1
CASSLRQGRQPQHF
TGTGCCAGTAGTCTACGACAGGGACGTCAGCCCCAGCATTTT
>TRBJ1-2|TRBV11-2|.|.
CASSFNTLNYGYTF
TGTGCCAGCAGCTTTAACACCCTTAACTATGGCTACACCTTC
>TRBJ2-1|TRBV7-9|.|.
CASSPPTDSEQFF
TGTGCCAGCAGCCCGCCGACCGACAGTGAGCAGTTCTTC
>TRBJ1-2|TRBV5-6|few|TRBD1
CASSLADRETLYGYTF
TGTGCCAGCAGCTTGGCCGACAGGGAGACCCTCTATGGCTACACCTTC
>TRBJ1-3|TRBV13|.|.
CASSWQGSTALIRSGNTIYF
TGTGCCAGCAGCTGGCAGGGGTCCACCGCTTTAATACGCTCTGGAAACACCATATATTTT
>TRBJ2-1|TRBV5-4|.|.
CASSSQGSSEQFF
TGTGCCAGCAGCTCACAGGGTTCTTCTGAGCAGTTCTTC
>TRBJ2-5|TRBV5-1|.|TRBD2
CASSPAGEEETQYF
TGCGCCAGCAGCCCCGCGGGGGAAGAAGAGACCCAGTACTTC
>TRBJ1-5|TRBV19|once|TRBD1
CASRTTGEGQPQHF
TGTGCCAGTAGGACTACAGGGGAAGGTCAGCCCCAGCATTTT
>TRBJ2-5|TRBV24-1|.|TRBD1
CATSDLTRTGTETQYF
TGTGCCACCAGTGATTTGACTCGGACAGGGACGGAGACCCAGTACTTC
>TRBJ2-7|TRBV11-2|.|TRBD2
CASSLSGGKWEQYF
TGTGCCAGCAGCTTGAGCGGGGGGAAGTGGGAGCAGTACTTC
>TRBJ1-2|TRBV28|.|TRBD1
CASSRQGPRYGYTF
TGTGCCAGCAGTCGACAGGGACCTCGTTATGGCTACACCTTC
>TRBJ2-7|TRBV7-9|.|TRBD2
CASSLAGLAGVASYEQYF
TGTGCCAGCAGCTTAGCGGGACTAGCGGGGGTCGCCTCCTACGAGCAGTACTTC
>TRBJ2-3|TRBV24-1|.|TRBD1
CATSDFGQGVPDTQYF
TGTGCCACCAGTGATTTTGGACAGGGGGTCCCGGATACGCAGTATTTT
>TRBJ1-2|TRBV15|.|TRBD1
CATSRGTGSGYTF
TGTGCCACCAGCAGAGGGACAGGGTCTGGCTACACCTTC
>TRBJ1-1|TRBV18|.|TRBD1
CASSPRGTGADRNTEAFF
TGTGCCAGCTCACCACGCGGGACAGGGGCCGACCGTAACACTGAAGCTTTCTTT
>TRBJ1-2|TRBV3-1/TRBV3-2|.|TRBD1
CASRLGTANYGYTF
TGTGCCAGCAGGCTAGGGACAGCTAACTATGGCTACACCTTC
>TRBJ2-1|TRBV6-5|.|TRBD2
CASSYHSGGSYNEQFF
TGTGCCAGCAGTTACCACAGCGGGGGGTCCTACAATGAGCAGTTCTTC
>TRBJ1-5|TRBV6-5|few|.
CASPLGGCNQPQHF
TGTGCCAGCCCTTTAGGAGGGTGTAATCAGCCCCAGCATTTT
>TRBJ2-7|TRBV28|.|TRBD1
CASRPPGQAYEQYF
TGTGCCAGCAGGCCTCCGGGACAGGCATACGAGCAGTACTTC
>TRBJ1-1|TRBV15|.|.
CATSSGGFGGTDTEAFF
TGTGCCACCAGCAGTGGCGGGTTTGGGGGGACGGACACTGAAGCTTTCTTT
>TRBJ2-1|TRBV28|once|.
CASRSGVGEYNEQFF
TGTGCCAGCAGATCGGGGGTTGGGGAATACAATGAGCAGTTCTTC
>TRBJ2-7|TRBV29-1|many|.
CSVVLDSSYEQYF
TGCAGCGTTGTACTGGACAGTTCCTACGAGCAGTACTTC
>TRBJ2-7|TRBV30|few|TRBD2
CAWSVGTSGVEQYF
TGTGCCTGGAGTGTAGGGACTAGCGGGGTGGAGCAGTACTTC
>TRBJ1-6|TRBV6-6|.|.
CASSNQRLSPLHF
TGTGCCAGCAGTAACCAACGACTATCACCCCTCCACTTT
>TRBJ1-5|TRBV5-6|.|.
CASSSRTNQPQHF
TGTGCCAGCAGCTCCAGAACCAATCAGCCCCAGCATTTT
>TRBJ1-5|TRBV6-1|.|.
CASSERGYPSNQPQHF
TGTGCCAGCAGTGAACGGGGATACCCTAGCAATCAGCCCCAGCATTTT
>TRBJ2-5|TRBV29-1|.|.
CSAWTAGQETQYF
TGCAGCGCCTGGACAGCCGGCCAAGAGACCCAGTACTTC
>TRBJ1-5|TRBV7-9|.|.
CASSLGSYQPQHF
TGTGCCAGCAGCTTGGGCAGTTATCAGCCCCAGCATTTT
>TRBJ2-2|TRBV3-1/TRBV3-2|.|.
CASSQVTGSNTGELFF
TGTGCCAGCAGCCAAGTCACAGGTTCGAACACCGGGGAGCTGTTTTTT
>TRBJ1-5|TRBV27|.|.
CASSVRYREPQHF
TGTGCCAGCAGTGTCCGTTACAGGGAGCCCCAGCATTTT
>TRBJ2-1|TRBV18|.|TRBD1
CASSPTSTGGAFDEQFF
TGTGCCAGCTCACCAACATCGACAGGGGGCGCCTTCGATGAGCAGTTCTTC
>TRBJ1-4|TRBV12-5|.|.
CASGSDRPDEKLFF
TGTGCTAGTGGTTCAGACAGACCCGACGAAAAACTGTTTTTT
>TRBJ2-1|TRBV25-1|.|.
CASSEFRGNNEQFF
TGTGCCAGCAGTGAATTTAGGGGGAATAATGAGCAGTTCTTC
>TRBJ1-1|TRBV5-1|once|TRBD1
CASSSQGENTEAFF
TGCGCCAGCAGCTCACAGGGGGAGAACACTGAAGCTTTCTTT
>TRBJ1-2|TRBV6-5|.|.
CASRTSGGATGGYTF
TGTGCCAGCAGGACATCGGGCGGGGCAACGGGAGGCTACACCTTC
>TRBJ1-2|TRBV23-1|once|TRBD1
CASSQSGTGADGYTF
TGCGCCAGCAGTCAATCCGGGACAGGGGCGGATGGCTACACCTTC
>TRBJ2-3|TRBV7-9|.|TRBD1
CASSLADRGLNTDTQYF
TGTGCCAGCAGCTTAGCAGACAGGGGGCTGAACACAGATACGCAGTATTTT
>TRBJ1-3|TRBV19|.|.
CASSRPGHGNTIYF
TGTGCCAGTAGCCGTCCAGGGCACGGAAACACCATATATTTT
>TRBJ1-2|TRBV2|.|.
CASSVPGLDYGYTF
TGTGCCAGCAGTGTCCCCGGGTTGGACTATGGCTACACCTTC
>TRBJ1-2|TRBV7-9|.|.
CASSSGTWPLWF
TGTGCCAGCAGCTCCGGGACATGGCCCCTGTGGTTC
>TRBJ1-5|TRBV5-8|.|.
CASSLEGFSNQPQHF
TGTGCCAGCAGCTTGGAGGGGTTCAGCAATCAGCCCCAGCATTTT